Below are 14 T cell receptor beta chains sequenced from a single sample in a study of T-cell memory formation after mild COVID-19. TCRdb recomputed calls from the 5' RACE reads with MiXCR, one row per CDR3 protein. The data hold approximately 210,000 distinct CDR3 sequences, with 10% to 13% observed a single time. Sequencing was performed on PBMCs or a T cell subset sorted from them (not recorded which). Receptors originate from a man aged 18 to 30 who had mild COVID-19 (a few samples of this study predate the infection). Cell type and time point are not known.

In this sample, this clonotype turned up many times. The rearrangement joins TRBV7-8 to TRBJ2-1; possibly TRBD1 or TRBD2 for D (6 bases each). CDR1 is SGHVS, CDR2 FQNEAQ, per germline. Between the trimmed V and J ends, which lost 8 bases and 9 bases, there was a span of 35 bases. This CDR3 has 19 amino acids. DNA of the CDR3: TGTGCCAGCGGTAGAGCCACTACCGGGGGCATTGGCGTGGCTCCTGAGCAGTTCTTC. This codes for CASGRATTGGIGVAPEQFF.

This chain uses TRBV20-1 with TRBJ2-2, with a possible D match to TRBD2 (7 bases). Germline CDR1 DFQATT, CDR2 SNEGSKA (reference sequence). The V end lost 0 bases, the J end lost 4 bases, and 12 bases lay between the germline ends. The CDR3 contains 15 residues. CDR3 protein: CSAREWGGPTGELFF. DNA for the CDR3: TGCAGTGCTAGAGAATGGGGGGGGCCCACCGGGGAGCTGTTTTTT.

The chain has TRBV3-1 and TRBJ2-2; D unclear. The CDR3 has 13 residues. Germline V gene sequence: CDR1 LGHDT, CDR2 YNNKEL (reference sequence). V gave up 2 bases and J gave up 6 bases, with 7 bases separating them. The CDR3 is CASSQNYAGELFF. The CDR3 DNA follows: TGTGCCAGCAGCCAAAACTACGCCGGGGAGCTGTTTTTT.

This chain links TRBV20-1 with TRBJ1-2, with D possibly matching TRBD1 (5 bases). This CDR3 region has 12 residues. Germline values: CDR1 DFQATT, CDR2 SNEGSKA (reference sequence). The CDR3 spells CRYPLGGESYTF. The CDR3 DNA is TGCAGATACCCTTTGGGGGGAGAGAGCTACACCTTC.

The gene calls are TRBV12-3 or TRBV12-4 and TRBJ1-2; D remains unclear. The CDR3 sequence is 13 residues long. V lost 3 bases, J lost 8 bases, and 13 bases lay in between. In DNA, the CDR3 is TGTGCCAGCAGTTTCGCAGGACCTATCGGCTACACCTTC. This codes for CASSFAGPIGYTF.

This clonotype was found a few times. CDR3 in DNA: TGTGCCATCAGTGAGTCGTTAGCGGGTTCTCAAGAGACCCAGTACTTC. Translated, it gives CAISESLAGSQETQYF. This chain joins TRBV10-3 and TRBJ2-5; TRBD2 matches 7 bases. There are 16 residues in the CDR3. Germline CDR1 is ENHRY and CDR2 is SYGVKD. After removal of 0 bases from V and 2 bases from J, the junction contained 6 bases not matched to a gene.

This clonotype was detected many times. The chain recombines TRBV15 with TRBJ2-1, with D possibly TRBD1 on 6 matching bases. Trimming cost V 0 bases and J 6 bases, with 12 bases left between them. This CDR3 spans 15 amino acids. CDR1 and CDR2 (germline): LNHNV, YYDKDF (reference sequence). CDR3 bases: TGTGCCACCAGCAGAGAGAGGACAGTCTCCAATGAGCAGTTCTTC. It translates to CATSRERTVSNEQFF.

The chain recombines TRBV11-2 with TRBJ2-1; 7 nucleotides match TRBD1. The V gene end was trimmed by 5 bases and the J gene end by 5 bases; junction bases not matched to a gene: 12. Germline V gene lookup returns CDR1 SGHAT and CDR2 FQNNGV. The length of the CDR3 is 16 residues. In DNA, the CDR3 is TGTGCCAGCAGCCTCCGGGGCAGGGGGTTCGACAATGAGCAGTTCTTC. This codes for CASSLRGRGFDNEQFF.

This clonotype was seen a few times. J is TRBJ2-6 and V is TRBV7-9; TRBD1 is a possible D gene (5 bases). The V gene's germline CDR1 is SEHNR and CDR2 FQNEAQ (reference sequence). The CDR3 totals 14 residues. Between the trimmed V and J ends, which lost 10 bases and 4 bases, there was a span of 14 bases. This CDR3 reads CANPPGLGANVLTF. The CDR3 nucleotides read TGTGCCAACCCTCCAGGGTTGGGGGCCAACGTCCTGACTTTC.

In its sample, this clonotype was seen a few times. The chain carries TRBV10-3 and TRBJ2-3, with D perhaps being TRBD1 or TRBD2 (7 bases each). Trimming removed 3 bases at V and 3 bases at J, with 22 bases between. Per germline, CDR1 ENHRY and CDR2 SYGVKD. The length of the CDR3 is 18 residues. In DNA form, the CDR3 reads TGTGCCATCAGTGATCCTTCCCAGGGGGGGGCTTGGACAGATACGCAGTATTTT. Translated: CAISDPSQGGAWTDTQYF.

This clonotype was seen a handful of times. This sequence joins TRBV6-1 and TRBJ2-1, with D possibly TRBD1 on 6 matching bases. V shed 7 bases and J shed 9 bases, with 19 bases lying between them. This CDR3 has 14 residues. Germline CDR1 reads MNHNS; CDR2 reads SASEGT. This chain's CDR3 is CASTRTTGVSEQFF. CDR3 bases: TGTGCCAGCACCCGTACGACAGGTGTTTCTGAGCAGTTCTTC.

This clonotype was found a few times. The chain couples TRBV4-2 to TRBJ2-2; 14 bases fit TRBD2. CDR3 length: 17 amino acids. CDR1 and CDR2 from the germline V gene are LGHNA and YNFKEQ. Unmatched junction bases numbered 3, after V lost 3 bases and J lost 3 bases. In DNA form, the CDR3 reads TGTGCCAGCAGCCACCGGGGACTAGCGGGAGACACCGGGGAGCTGTTTTTT. Translation gives CASSHRGLAGDTGELFF.

This clonotype has just a few counts. The CDR3 loop reads CSARPGTGGREQYF. Here the CDR3 DNA reads TGCAGTGCGCGTCCCGGGACAGGGGGCCGAGAGCAGTACTTC. The rearrangement links TRBV20-1 to TRBJ2-7; TRBD1 agrees at 12 bases. The CDR3 has 14 amino acids. CDR1 is DFQATT and CDR2 is SNEGSKA in the germline V gene (reference sequence). V shed 6 bases, J shed 7 bases, and the junction held 10 bases outside the gene matches.

This clonotype was seen more than once but under ten times. This chain connects TRBV20-1 to TRBJ2-7, with a weak D call TRBD1 (5 bases). In germline, CDR1 is DFQATT, CDR2 SNEGSKA (reference sequence). V gave up 5 bases and J gave up 1 base, with 12 bases separating them. This CDR3 comprises 13 residues. In DNA form, the CDR3 reads TGCAGTGCTGGGAAGACAGAGTCCTACGAGCAGTACTTC. This translates into CSAGKTESYEQYF.